Listed here is a single T cell receptor (beta chain). The CDR3 runs to 17 residues. V lost 0 bases and J lost 0, with 9 bases in between. Germline lookup yields CDR1 LGHDT and CDR2 YNNKEL (reference sequence). Per the authors' pipeline: By means of reference gene primer amplification, nucleated cell counts were estimated. Sequencing used immunoSEQ multiplex PCR; TCRdb keeps in-frame clones, though not all of them. V, J and clone size are taken as reported in that table, and D and trimming were inferred from the DNA itself. Among 140,000 or so clones listed, roughly 80% were seen once. The data derive from a study of blood T cell repertoires in COVID-19. Study overall: PBMCs, B-cell-depleted T cells, or T cells provided the cDNA or gDNA that made up the material.

V is TRBV3-1 (or the pseudogene TRBV3-2) and J is TRBJ2-6; tentative D call: TRBD1 (5 bases). The receptor was isolated from a man aged 45 to 65 with acute or convalescent COVID-19. Sequenced material: peripheral blood. The CDR3 bases are TGTGCCAGCAGCCAAGACAGGGCCCCCTCTGGGGCCAACGTCCTGACTTTC. Its translation: CASSQDRAPSGANVLTF.